These T cell receptor beta chains were read from a single sample in a study of T cell responses to AZD1222 COVID-19 vaccine. This table comes from immunoSEQ multiplex PCR, and its TCRdb copy is limited to in-frame clones, with some not included. Of fewer than 120,000 clones in the sample, nearly 90% are singletons; the top ten hold around 3.2%. The sample was peripheral blood, taken on day 0 of AZD1222 vaccination. The receptors originated from an adult in good health. Each CDR3 is given with its conserved first and last residue. D genes are given only for firm matches. Rows give clone size only sometimes, using once, few, many, or a class for an expanded clone.

D,J,V,size,CDR3,DNA
-,TRBJ1-1,TRBV10-3,-,CAISESRKETEAFF,TGTGCCATCAGTGAGTCAAGGAAAGAAACTGAAGCTTTCTTT
TRBD2,TRBJ2-5,TRBV7-2,-,CASSLGLAGQETQYF,TGTGCCAGCAGCTTAGGCTTAGCGGGGCAAGAGACCCAGTACTTC
TRBD2,TRBJ2-2,TRBV19,-,CASKRGLNTGELFF,TGTGCCAGTAAGCGGGGACTGAACACCGGGGAGCTGTTTTTT
TRBD1,TRBJ1-1,TRBV29-1,-,CSAQGGVGSTEAFF,TGCAGCGCCCAGGGGGGGGTCGGGAGCACTGAAGCTTTCTTT
-,TRBJ1-6,TRBV7-9,-,CASCGTGNSPLHF,TGTGCCAGCTGTGGGACTGGTAATTCACCCCTCCACTTT
-,TRBJ2-1,TRBV7-8,few,CASSFDDYNEQFF,TGTGCCAGCAGCTTTGACGACTACAATGAGCAGTTCTTC
-,TRBJ2-7,TRBV28,-,CASSSRRLTYEQYF,TGTGCCAGCAGTTCCCGGAGACTAACCTACGAGCAGTACTTC
TRBD2,TRBJ2-7,TRBV18,-,CASSPPAGEGYEQYF,TGTGCCAGCTCACCACCGGCGGGAGAAGGATACGAGCAGTACTTC
-,TRBJ2-5,TRBV11-2,-,CASSWGRQQETQYF,TGTGCCAGCAGCTGGGGGCGGCAACAAGAGACCCAGTACTTC
TRBD2,TRBJ2-1,TRBV28,-,CASSVTGGLAGGFNEQFF,TGTGCCAGCAGTGTCACCGGGGGGCTAGCGGGAGGTTTTAATGAGCAGTTCTTC
-,TRBJ2-4,TRBV4-1,-,CASSQVGQLKNIQYF,TGCGCCAGCAGCCAAGTCGGACAGTTGAAAAACATTCAGTACTTC
-,TRBJ2-7,TRBV7-9,-,CASSLVSGSSYEQYF,TGTGCCAGCAGCTTAGTATCGGGGAGCTCCTACGAGCAGTACTTC
-,TRBJ2-2,TRBV10-3,-,CAISESGVRQNTGELFF,TGTGCCATCAGTGAGTCGGGGGTGAGACAGAACACCGGGGAGCTGTTTTTT
TRBD2,TRBJ2-5,TRBV28,-,CASLSRGGLAGQETQYF,TGTGCCAGCCTTTCACGGGGGGGACTAGCGGGGCAAGAGACCCAGTACTTC
-,TRBJ2-2,TRBV11-2,-,CASSLDSTGELFF,TGTGCCAGCAGCTTAGACAGTACCGGGGAGCTGTTTTTT
-,TRBJ1-2,TRBV5-1,-,CASSFAGEENGYTF,TGCGCCAGCAGCTTCGCAGGGGAGGAGAATGGCTACACCTTC
TRBD2,TRBJ2-3,TRBV2,-,CASSEGLGNTDTQYF,TGTGCCAGCAGTGAGGGACTAGGGAACACAGATACGCAGTATTTT
-,TRBJ2-7,TRBV30,-,CAWSREGTGSSYEQYF,TGTGCCTGGAGCCGGGAAGGGACGGGGAGCTCCTACGAGCAGTACTTC
-,TRBJ1-2,TRBV6-5,-,CASGERLNYGYTF,TGTGCCAGCGGCGAACGGCTTAACTATGGCTACACCTTC
-,TRBJ1-2,TRBV5-4,once,CASSLLGLPYGYTF,TGTGCCAGCAGCTTGTTAGGGCTCCCATATGGCTACACCTTC
-,TRBJ2-3,TRBV12-3/TRBV12-4,-,CASLRTDTQYF,TGTGCCAGCTTACGCACAGATACGCAGTATTTT
-,TRBJ1-2,TRBV28,-,CASSLWDGGNYGYTF,TGTGCCAGCAGTTTATGGGACGGGGGGAACTATGGCTACACCTTC
-,TRBJ2-2,TRBV2,-,CASRPGTPTGELFF,TGTGCCAGCAGGCCAGGGACTCCCACCGGGGAGCTGTTTTTT
TRBD1,TRBJ1-2,TRBV5-1,-,CASSLAAGGDNYGYTF,TGCGCCAGCAGCTTGGCGGCAGGGGGCGATAACTATGGCTACACCTTC
-,TRBJ2-7,TRBV12-3/TRBV12-4,-,CASSFRYEQYF,TGTGCCAGCAGTTTTCGCTACGAGCAGTACTTC
-,TRBJ2-7,TRBV23-1,-,CASSQSNRNYEQYF,TGCGCCAGCAGTCAATCGAACAGAAACTACGAGCAGTACTTC
TRBD2,TRBJ2-5,TRBV3-1/TRBV3-2,once,CASSPGTSGGAKETQYF,TGTGCCAGCAGCCCGGGGACTAGCGGGGGGGCAAAAGAGACCCAGTACTTC
TRBD2,TRBJ2-7,TRBV28,-,CASRQGTSGGVRSPYEQYF,TGTGCCAGCAGACAAGGGACTAGCGGGGGGGTAAGGTCACCCTACGAGCAGTACTTC
TRBD1,TRBJ2-7,TRBV5-1,-,CASSLGGTGQAYEQYF,TGCGCCAGCAGCTTGGGTGGGACAGGTCAAGCCTACGAGCAGTACTTC
-,TRBJ1-6,TRBV12-3/TRBV12-4,-,CASSARDSPLHF,TGTGCCAGTAGTGCTCGGGATTCACCCCTCCACTTT
-,TRBJ1-6,TRBV12-1,-,CASRPLRWMGNSPLHF,TGTGCCAGCAGACCTTTGAGGTGGATGGGGAATTCACCCCTCCACTTT
TRBD1,TRBJ2-3,TRBV11-1,-,CASSERDRILTDTQYF,TGTGCCAGCAGCGAACGGGACAGGATATTAACAGATACGCAGTATTTT
-,TRBJ1-3,TRBV6-2/TRBV6-3,-,CASSYTLLQGPGNTIYF,TGTGCCAGCAGTTACACCCTGCTCCAGGGACCTGGAAACACCATATATTTT